The present entry profiles one TCR beta chain with its context. The junction does not match germline at one end; this may be a read error. One entry per CDR3 protein results from TCRdb running MiXCR on the PCR reads. Seen here are more than 11,000 distinct CDR3 sequences, approximately 44% observed once, and the top ten hold around a sixth. Donors had localized lung adenocarcinoma, a non-small cell lung cancer. The sample belongs to a study of CD4 and CD8 cells across lung adenocarcinoma regions. This clonotype was obtained from a male donor with lung adenocarcinoma. The CD4 and CD8 labels of this study may be unreliable. The source material was CD4+ T cells from the center of a lung tumor.

CDR3 loop: CALCLQAVGTDAQYF. As DNA, the CDR3 is TGCGCCCTCTGCCTCCAGGCTGTGGGGACAGATGCGCAGTATTTT. The chain employs TRBV10-2 and TRBJ2-3; 7 bases are a match to TRBD1. The CDR3 sequence is 15 residues long. CDR1 and CDR2 (germline): WSHSY, SAAADI.